This T cell receptor beta chain was found in a study of T-cell memory formation after mild COVID-19. Study-level information: In these data, TCR clusters were largely donor specific.

Study results and limitations: The study found balanced CD4/CD8 in clones contracting day 15 to 85 and a CD4+ lean in later expanders. Of the contracting clones, CD4+ ones lay mainly in CM and EM, and CD8+ ones in EMRA.

This clonotype was seen a few times. Its matching antigen is unknown. The CDR3 contains 13 residues. The germline V gene encodes CDR1 SGHTA and CDR2 FQGTGA. Trimming stripped 5 bases from V and 4 bases from J, with 11 bases between. TCR alpha and TCR beta cDNA libraries carrying sample barcodes and UMIs came from 5'RACE with constant-segment primers. TCRdb reprocessed the 5' RACE reads with MiXCR, giving one entry per CDR3 protein. Found here are some 200,000 distinct CDR3 sequences, about 22% of them singletons; the top ten hold roughly 23%. This clonotype originated in an adult woman who had mild COVID-19 (a few samples of this study predate the infection). Cell type and time point are not known. Sequenced material: PBMCs or a T cell subset sorted from them (not recorded which). The V call is TRBV7-3, the J call TRBJ1-1, with D possibly TRBD1 on 5 matching bases. The CDR3 sequence: CASSETGVTEAFF. The CDR3 DNA reads TGTGCCAGCAGCGAAACGGGGGTCACTGAAGCTTTCTTT.